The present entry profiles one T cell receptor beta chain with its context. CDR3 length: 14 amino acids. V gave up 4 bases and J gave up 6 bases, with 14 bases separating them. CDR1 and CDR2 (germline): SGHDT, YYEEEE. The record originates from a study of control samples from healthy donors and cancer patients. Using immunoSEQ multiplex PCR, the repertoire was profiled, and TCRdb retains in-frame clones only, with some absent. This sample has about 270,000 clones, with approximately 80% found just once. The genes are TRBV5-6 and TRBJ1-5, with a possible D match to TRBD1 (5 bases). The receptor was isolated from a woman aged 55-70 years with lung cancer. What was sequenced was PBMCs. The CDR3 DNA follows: TGTGCCAGCAGCCTCCGGGGCGTCAGTCAGCCCCAGCATTTT. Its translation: CASSLRGVSQPQHF.